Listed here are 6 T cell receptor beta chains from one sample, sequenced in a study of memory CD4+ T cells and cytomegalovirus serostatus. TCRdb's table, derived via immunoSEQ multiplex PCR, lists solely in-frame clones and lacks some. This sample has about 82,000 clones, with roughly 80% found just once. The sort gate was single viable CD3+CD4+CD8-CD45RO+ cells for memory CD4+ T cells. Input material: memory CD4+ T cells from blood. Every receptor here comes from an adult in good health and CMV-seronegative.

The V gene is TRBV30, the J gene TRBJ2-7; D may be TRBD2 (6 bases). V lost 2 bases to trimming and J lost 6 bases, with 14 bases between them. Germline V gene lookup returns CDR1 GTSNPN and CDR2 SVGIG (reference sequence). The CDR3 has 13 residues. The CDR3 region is CAWSWVEEGEQYF. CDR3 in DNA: TGTGCCTGGAGTTGGGTAGAGGAGGGCGAGCAGTACTTC.

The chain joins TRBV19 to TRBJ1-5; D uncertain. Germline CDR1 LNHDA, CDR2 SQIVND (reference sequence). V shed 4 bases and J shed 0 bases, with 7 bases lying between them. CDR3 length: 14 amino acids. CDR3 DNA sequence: TGTGCCAGTAGTAAAAGGGATAGCAATCAGCCCCAGCATTTT. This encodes CASSKRDSNQPQHF.

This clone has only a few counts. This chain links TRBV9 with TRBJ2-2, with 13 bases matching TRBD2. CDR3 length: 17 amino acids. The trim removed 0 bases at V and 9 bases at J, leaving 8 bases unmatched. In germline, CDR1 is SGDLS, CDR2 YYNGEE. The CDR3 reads CASSVATSGGAHRELFF. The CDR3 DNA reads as TGTGCCAGCAGCGTAGCTACTAGCGGGGGGGCCCACCGGGAGCTGTTTTTT.

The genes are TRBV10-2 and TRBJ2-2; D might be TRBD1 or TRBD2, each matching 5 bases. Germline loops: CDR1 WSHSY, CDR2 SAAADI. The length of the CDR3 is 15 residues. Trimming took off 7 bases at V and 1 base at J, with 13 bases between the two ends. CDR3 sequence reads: CASNRGTVNTGELFF. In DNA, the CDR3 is TGCGCCAGCAACAGAGGGACGGTGAACACCGGGGAGCTGTTTTTT.

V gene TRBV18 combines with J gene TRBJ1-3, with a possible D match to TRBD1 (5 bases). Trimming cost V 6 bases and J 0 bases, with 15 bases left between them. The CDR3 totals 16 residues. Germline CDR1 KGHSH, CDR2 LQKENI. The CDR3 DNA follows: TGTGCCAGCTCCCTAGGGGCAGCCGACTCTGGAAACACCATATATTTT. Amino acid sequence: CASSLGAADSGNTIYF.

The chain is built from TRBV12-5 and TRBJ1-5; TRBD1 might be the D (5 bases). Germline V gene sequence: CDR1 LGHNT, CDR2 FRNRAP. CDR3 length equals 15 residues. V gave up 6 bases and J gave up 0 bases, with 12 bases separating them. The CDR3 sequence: CASGPRVGSNQPQHF. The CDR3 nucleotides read TGTGCTAGTGGCCCCAGGGTGGGTAGCAATCAGCCCCAGCATTTT.